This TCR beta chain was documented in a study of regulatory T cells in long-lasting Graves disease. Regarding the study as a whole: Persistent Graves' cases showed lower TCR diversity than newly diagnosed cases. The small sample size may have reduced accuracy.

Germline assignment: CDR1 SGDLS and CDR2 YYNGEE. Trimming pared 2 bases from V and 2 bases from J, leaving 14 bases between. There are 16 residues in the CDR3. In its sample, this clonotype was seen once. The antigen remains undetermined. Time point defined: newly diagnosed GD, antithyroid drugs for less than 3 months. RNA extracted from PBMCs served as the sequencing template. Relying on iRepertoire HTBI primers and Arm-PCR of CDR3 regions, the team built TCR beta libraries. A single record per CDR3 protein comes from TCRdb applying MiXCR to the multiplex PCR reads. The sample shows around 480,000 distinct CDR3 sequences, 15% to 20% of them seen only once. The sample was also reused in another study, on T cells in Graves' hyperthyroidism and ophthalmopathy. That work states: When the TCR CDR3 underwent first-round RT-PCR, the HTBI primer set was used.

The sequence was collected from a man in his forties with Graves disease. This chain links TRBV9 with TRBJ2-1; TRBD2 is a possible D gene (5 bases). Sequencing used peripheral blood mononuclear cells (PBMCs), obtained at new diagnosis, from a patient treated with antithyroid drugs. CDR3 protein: CASSVHTRDAYNEQFF. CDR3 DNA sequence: TGTGCCAGCAGCGTCCACACTAGGGATGCCTACAATGAGCAGTTCTTC.